The source of this T cell receptor beta chain is a study of early T cells in non-severe SARS-CoV-2 infection. The V end lost 3 bases, the J end lost 7 bases, and 9 bases lay between the germline ends. Germline CDR1 reads KGHSH; CDR2 reads LQKENI. The CDR3 is 12 residues long. Attached unique molecular identifiers marked individual cDNA molecules. TCRdb independently ran MiXCR on the 5' RACE reads; one entry per CDR3 protein. Among 120,000 or so distinct CDR3 sequences listed, approximately 12% were seen once. Sequenced here: whole blood, sampled at baseline. This chain connects TRBV18 to TRBJ2-5; maybe TRBD2 (5 bases). This receptor was identified in an adult who was a healthcare worker with PCR-confirmed SARS-CoV-2 infection or an uninfected control (not recorded which). The CDR3 nucleotides read TGTGCCAGCTCACCGGGAGAGGTGACCCAGTACTTC. Translation: CASSPGEVTQYF.